The rows below give T cell receptor beta chains drawn from one sample of a study of shared clonotypes between healthy human individuals. The data were produced by immunoSEQ multiplex PCR, yet TCRdb's version contains in-frame clones alone and is incomplete. The sample has roughly 770,000 clones, about 96% seen once. The material sequenced was naive CD8+ T cells sorted from blood. These receptor sequences come from a man aged 30-40 years in good health. The CDR3 runs from the conserved cysteine through the conserved F or W. D genes are given only for firm matches.

cdr3_aa: CASTGASTLGNEQFF
cdr3_nt: NA
v_call: TRBV7-9
j_call: TRBJ2-1
d_call: NA

cdr3_aa: CASSLAPISGNTIYF
cdr3_nt: TGTGCCAGCAGCTTAGCGCCTATCTCTGGAAACACCATATATTTT
v_call: TRBV11-2
j_call: TRBJ1-3
d_call: NA

cdr3_aa: CASLPGEQYF
cdr3_nt: TGTGCCAGCCTCCCCGGAGAGCAGTACTTC
v_call: TRBV6-1
j_call: TRBJ2-7
d_call: NA

cdr3_aa: CASSARSLSDEKLFF
cdr3_nt: TGCGCCAGCAGCGCAAGGTCCCTGTCCGATGAAAAACTGTTTTTT
v_call: TRBV4-1
j_call: TRBJ1-4
d_call: NA

cdr3_aa: CASSQTGPTGELFF
cdr3_nt: TGTGCCAGCAGTCAGACAGGGCCCACCGGGGAGCTGTTTTTT
v_call: TRBV28
j_call: TRBJ2-2
d_call: TRBD1

cdr3_aa: CASSSPDQSQGNTIYF
cdr3_nt: TGTGCCAGCAGCTCCCCCGACCAATCACAGGGAAACACCATATATTTT
v_call: TRBV7-9
j_call: TRBJ1-3
d_call: NA

cdr3_aa: CASSLVGRGLAGSYEQYF
cdr3_nt: TGTGCCAGCAGCTTAGTGGGCCGGGGGCTAGCGGGGTCCTACGAGCAGTACTTC
v_call: TRBV7-9
j_call: TRBJ2-7
d_call: TRBD2

cdr3_aa: CASSLSVTGYSGELFF
cdr3_nt: TGTGCCAGCAGCTTATCTGTGACAGGGTATTCCGGGGAGCTGTTTTTT
v_call: TRBV7-9
j_call: TRBJ2-2
d_call: TRBD1

cdr3_aa: CASSTLTGTNTEAFF
cdr3_nt: TGTGCCAGCAGTACCCTGACAGGGACGAACACTGAAGCTTTCTTT
v_call: TRBV28
j_call: TRBJ1-1
d_call: TRBD1

cdr3_aa: CASSLGGRNGYTF
cdr3_nt: TGTGCCAGCAGCTTAGGTGGCAGGAACGGCTACACCTTC
v_call: TRBV7-9
j_call: TRBJ1-2
d_call: NA

cdr3_aa: CASSQSGSGRAFGGELFF
cdr3_nt: TGCGCCAGCAGTCAATCGGGGAGCGGGAGGGCCTTCGGCGGGGAGCTGTTTTTT
v_call: TRBV23-1
j_call: TRBJ2-2
d_call: TRBD2

cdr3_aa: CASSLGPEQFF
cdr3_nt: TGTGCCAGCAGCTTGGGACCTGAGCAGTTCTTC
v_call: TRBV5-6
j_call: TRBJ2-1
d_call: NA